Here is one TCR beta chain with its context. This sample is drawn from a study of T cells expressing NK-cell markers. The CDR3 spans 15 residues. Germline CDR1 and CDR2: MNHEY and SVGAGI. From the 5' RACE reads, TCRdb lists one entry per CDR3 protein and no DNA. The sample table sets out roughly 390,000 distinct CDR3 sequences. Input material: blood T cells: a sorted CD56 or NKG2C T cell subset, CD4+ or CD8+ T cells, or bulk PBMC T cells (not recorded which). The chain employs TRBV6-5 and TRBJ1-3; TCRdb reports TRBD1, a call that lacks DNA to check it against. This receptor was obtained from a man aged 18-69 years in good health. CDR3 region: CASSYFAGTGNTIYF.